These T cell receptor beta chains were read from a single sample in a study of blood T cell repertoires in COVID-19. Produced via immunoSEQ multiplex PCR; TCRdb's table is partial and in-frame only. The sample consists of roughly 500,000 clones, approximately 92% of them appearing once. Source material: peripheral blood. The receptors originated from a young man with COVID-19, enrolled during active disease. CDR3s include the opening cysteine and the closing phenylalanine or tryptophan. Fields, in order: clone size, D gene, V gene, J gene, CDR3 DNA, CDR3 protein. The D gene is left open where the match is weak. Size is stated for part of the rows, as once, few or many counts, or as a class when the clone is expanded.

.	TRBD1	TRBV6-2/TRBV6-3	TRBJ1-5	TGTGCCAGCAGCAAGGACAGGGGGTTAAGTCAGCCCCAGCATTTT	CASSKDRGLSQPQHF
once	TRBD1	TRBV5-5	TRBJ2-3	TGTGCCAGCAGCTGGACAGGCTGGGGCACAGATACGCAGTATTTT	CASSWTGWGTDTQYF
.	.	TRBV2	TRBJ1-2	TGTGCCGGCAAGGGCAGGGGCTTGTCTAACTATGGCTACACCTTC	CAGKGRGLSNYGYTF
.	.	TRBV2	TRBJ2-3	TGTGCCAGCAGTGAACCGTTTAGCGGCACAGATACGCAGTATTTT	CASSEPFSGTDTQYF
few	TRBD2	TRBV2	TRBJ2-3	TGTGCCACAGGACTAGCGGGGGGGGCCGGGGGCACAGATACGCAGTATTTT	CATGLAGGAGGTDTQYF
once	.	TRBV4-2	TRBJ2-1	TGTGCCAGCAGCCAAGATTTTGGCGGGTGGGGAAAGCAGTTCTTC	CASSQDFGGWGKQFF
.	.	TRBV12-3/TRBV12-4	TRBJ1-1	TGTGCCAGCAGTTTATCCGGAGGGGTAGCGGCTTTCTTT	CASSLSGGVAAFF
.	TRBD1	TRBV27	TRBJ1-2	TGTGCCAGCAGTCCCCCGGACAGGCTGGGCTACACCTTC	CASSPPDRLGYTF
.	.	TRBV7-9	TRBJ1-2	TGTGCCAGCAGCTACGGGACAAAGGATGGCTACACCTTC	CASSYGTKDGYTF
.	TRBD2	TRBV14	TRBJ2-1	TGTGCCAGCAGCCAAGCTAGCGGGGGGTCGCGGAATGAGCAGTTCTTC	CASSQASGGSRNEQFF
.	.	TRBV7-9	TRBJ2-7	TGTGCCAGCAGCTCCCCCAGCGACTACGAGCAGTACTTC	CASSSPSDYEQYF
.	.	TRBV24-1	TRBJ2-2	TGTGCCACCAGAGATTCCGCGAACACCGGGGAGCTGTTTTTT	CATRDSANTGELFF
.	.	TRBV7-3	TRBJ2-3	TGTGCCAGCAGCCTAGGACAAAGCCCAGATACGCAGTATTTT	CASSLGQSPDTQYF
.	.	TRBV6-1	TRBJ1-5	TGTGCCAGCAGTGAACTAGGTAGCAATCAGCCCCAGCATTTT	CASSELGSNQPQHF
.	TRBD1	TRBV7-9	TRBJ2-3	TGTGCCAGCAGCTTAGGGACAGGGGCAGATACGCAGTATTTT	CASSLGTGADTQYF
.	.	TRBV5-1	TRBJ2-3	TGCGCCAGCAGCCCTCTTTACGGTAGCACAGATACGCAGTATTTT	CASSPLYGSTDTQYF
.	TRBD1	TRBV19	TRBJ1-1	TGTGCCAGTACCGAGTCCAGGGGGAAGAACACTGAAGCTTTCTTT	CASTESRGKNTEAFF
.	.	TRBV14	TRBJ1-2	TGTGCCAGCCGACCGGGGGGAACCTATGGCTACACCTTC	CASRPGGTYGYTF
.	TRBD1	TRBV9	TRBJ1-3	TGTGCCAGCAGCGTAGAGGGGGCTACTGGAAACACCATATATTTT	CASSVEGATGNTIYF
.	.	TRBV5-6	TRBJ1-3	TGTGCCAGCAGCTTGGGCCGGTTCTCTGGAAACACCATATATTTT	CASSLGRFSGNTIYF
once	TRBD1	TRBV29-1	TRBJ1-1	TGCAGCGCTGCGACAGGGCCGAACACTGAAGCTTTCTTT	CSAATGPNTEAFF
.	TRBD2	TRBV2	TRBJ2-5	TGTGCCAGCAGTCGACCGGGAGCGGGGGGGCGTGAGACCCAGTACTTC	CASSRPGAGGRETQYF
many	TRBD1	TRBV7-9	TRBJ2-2	TGTGCCAGCAGCCCACGACAGGGGGCGCGTATCACCGGGGAGCTGTTTTTT	CASSPRQGARITGELFF
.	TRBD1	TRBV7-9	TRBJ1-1	TGTGCCAGCAGCTCACAGGGGGCAAGCGACACTGAAGCTTTCTTT	CASSSQGASDTEAFF
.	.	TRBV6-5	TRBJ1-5	TGTGCCAGCATTGGAAGACAGGACTCAAGGCCCCAGCATTTT	CASIGRQDSRPQHF
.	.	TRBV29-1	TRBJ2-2	TGCAGCGTTGAAGGGTGGGCAGGTTACCCCCCCGGGGAGCTGTTTTTT	CSVEGWAGYPPGELFF
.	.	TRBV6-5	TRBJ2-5	TGTGCCAGCAGTTTAGCGGAGACCCAAGAGACCCAGTACTTC	CASSLAETQETQYF
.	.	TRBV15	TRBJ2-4	TGTGCCACCAGCAGAGACCGCCACGAGATGGGTCTAGCAGCCAAAAACATTCAGTACTTC	CATSRDRHEMGLAAKNIQYF
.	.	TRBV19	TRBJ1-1	TGTGCCAGTAGTATTCCGGGACAACCCTCAAACACTGAAGCTTTCTTT	CASSIPGQPSNTEAFF
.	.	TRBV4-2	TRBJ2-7	TGTGCCAGCAGCCAAGTCGTGGGAGCAACCCCCTACGAGCAGTACTTC	CASSQVVGATPYEQYF
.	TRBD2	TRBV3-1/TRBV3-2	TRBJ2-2	TGTGCCAGCAAGCTTACCGGGACTAGCGGCTCCGGGGAGCTGTTTTTT	CASKLTGTSGSGELFF
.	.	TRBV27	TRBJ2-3	TGTGCCAGCAGTTTAATAGGTAGCCCGACAGATACGCAGTATTTT	CASSLIGSPTDTQYF
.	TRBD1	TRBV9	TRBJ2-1	TGTGCCAGCAGCGGGTGGACAGGAGACTCCTACAATGAGCAGTTCTTC	CASSGWTGDSYNEQFF
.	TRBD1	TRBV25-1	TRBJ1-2	TGTGCCAGCAGTCCTCCGGACAGGGTAGCTGGCTACACCTTC	CASSPPDRVAGYTF